A few counts support the clone carrying this TCR beta chain. Germline V CDR1 and CDR2: MNHEY, SVGEGT. The CDR3 runs 14 residues. V was pared by 5 bases and J by 3 bases, with 4 bases of the junction left unmatched. The sample is drawn from a study of T cells after yellow fever vaccination. Study summary: SMART-Seq v4 Ultra Low Input prepared libraries from low-cell fractions.

MiXCR was run by TCRdb on the 5' RACE reads, yielding one entry per CDR3 protein. This table holds about 260,000 distinct CDR3 sequences, around 4.9% found once. The sample in question was CD4+ T cells sorted from PBMCs, obtained on the day of the yellow fever booster vaccination. This sequence was found in a man aged 18 to 30 who received the YFV17D yellow fever vaccine. V and J are TRBV6-2 or TRBV6-3 and TRBJ2-1, with 7 nucleotides matching TRBD2. The CDR3 sequence is CASSRLADYNEQFF. In DNA, the CDR3 is TGTGCCAGCAGTCGGCTAGCGGACTACAATGAGCAGTTCTTC.